This T cell receptor beta chain came from a study of shared clonotypes between healthy human individuals (dated by TCRdb to about 2020). About the study as a whole: A few men and a couple of women, aged 18 to 49 years, made up the cohort. To increase sequencing depth and limit assay-specific biases, TCR repertoire library preparation and sequencing were carried out by different laboratories using diverse techniques. Blood TCR repertoires of about five healthy adults were deeply sequenced to estimate repertoire size and the extent of clonotype sharing between individuals. For each donor, CD4 naive and CD4 memory were each given three plates, CD8 naive was given two plates, and CD8 memory was given one plate. Leukapheresis yielded between about 0.9 and 9 billion PBMCs per donor.

CD8 naive samples were CD45RO-negative cells positively selected for CCR7, giving a CD45RA+CCR7+ population that excluded TemRA cells. Donors were healthy HIV-negative adults with no recently reported acute infections or vaccinations. All donors were Caucasian adults living in Nashville, Tennessee, USA. After blood collection by leukapheresis, PBMCs were isolated using Ficoll-Histopaque density gradient centrifugation and then cryopreserved in the vapor phase of liquid nitrogen. Purity and quantity of every magnetically sorted T cell population were checked by analytical flow cytometry. From each sorted fraction, genomic DNA was isolated and quantified by UV absorbance on a Nanodrop 2000c. Using the deep immunoSEQ assay, multiplex PCR amplified TCR CDR3 regions from genomic DNA. Extracted genomic DNA from each cell subset was distributed evenly across all wells of several immunoSEQ 96-well plates, and each plate was treated as a replicate. For sorted subsets, each replicate PCR was loaded with around 200 ng genomic DNA, equivalent to 25,000 to 35,000 T cell genomes. Purified libraries were measured with a Qubit 3.0 fluorometer, size-checked on a Bioanalyzer 2100, and measured again with the KAPA Library Quantification kit. Each immunoSEQ 96-well plate was sequenced on its own single-read 150-cycle Illumina NextSeq 550 flow cell. On the authors' methods: Because the immunoSEQ output included only junctional sequences and no quality scores, the filtering could not be the same as the filtering used for full-length reads. Sequences were annotated with PyIR, a Python wrapper for IgBLAST v1.9, and V/J genes and CDR3 were assigned using IMGT germline references. Any read was removed if the V/J assignment was weak (E-value above 1e-6), the CDR3 was missing, or the read contained stop codons, out-of-frame junctions, or ambiguous translated residues. V3J clonotypes were defined as sequences sharing the same inferred V gene, J gene, and CDR3 amino acid sequence. The percentage overlap between two repertoires was calculated by dividing the number of shared unique clonotypes by the size of the smaller repertoire. RTK rarefaction, the Chao1 estimator, and Recon v2.1 estimates of unobserved clonotypes were used to assess repertoire richness. Generation probabilities were computed with OLGA for all TCRbeta clonotypes obtained by the gDNA method from several donors. The clones in this table, taken by TCRdb from immuneACCESS, are in-frame only. Not every clone is retained; where verified, under half of the shortfall comes from an unresolved V gene, and the cause of the rest is unknown. Clonal size and the V and J genes are those of that table, whereas D and trimming came from the DNA. A total of roughly 810,000 clones appear in this sample, 90% to 97% of them only once. The biggest ten clones account for less than 0.25% of the sample.

Points on this clone: The target of this receptor is not known. Base quality data are lacking; no much larger clone is found one base away.

General findings and caveats noted by the study authors: Sampling was restricted to blood, and TCR repertoires in tissue are likely to differ from TCR repertoires in blood. Clonotypes shared by all four sorted-subset donors showed higher generation probabilities than non-shared clonotypes. Sharing across a handful of donors was observed for approximately 4.6% of naive CD4, 3.5% of naive CD8, over 2% of memory CD4, and 0.4% of memory CD8 clonotypes. Pairwise subsampling indicated that sequencing depth was expected to affect the degree of clonotype sharing among donors. Naive subsets generally had larger estimated clonotype richness than memory subsets. The genetic and exposure-history diversity represented was limited by the small number of donors. Incomplete sequencing was indicated by rarefaction of sorted-subset datasets, despite the large sequencing depth.

The germline V gene (reference sequence) yields MNHEY for CDR1 and SMNVEV for CDR2. Trimming takes 5 bases from V and 2 bases from J, and the germline ends sit 19 bases apart. Measured from the cysteine to the phenylalanine, the CDR3 is 16 residues long. The sequence is cut down to CDR3 DNA, 48 bases in frame from base 1. This sequence was found in a man aged 25 to 40 in good health. The sample taken for sequencing was naive CD8+ T cells sorted from blood. Reading the label with the study, this specimen's cell subset or site is: CD45RA+CCR7+. In this chain, TRBV27 is recombined with TRBJ2-7; TRBD1 could be the D gene, as 5 bases match. The encoded CDR3 is CASSHPDSAMPYEQYF. The DNA reads as follows: TGTGCCAGCAGTCATCCCGACAGTGCGATGCCCTACGAGCAGTACTTC.